The 19 T cell receptor beta chains below all came from one sample that was sequenced in a study of blood T cell repertoires in COVID-19. Data came from immunoSEQ multiplex PCR; TCRdb stores just in-frame clones and leaves some out. This sample yields approximately 440,000 clones, of which about nine tenths are seen a single time; approximately 0.7% belongs to the top ten. Sequenced sample: PBMCs or T cells enriched from blood (not recorded which). These TCRs come from a woman between 18 and 30 years old who had recovered from COVID-19.

The genes are TRBV13 and TRBJ2-4, with D possibly being TRBD2 (6 bases). Trimming cost V 4 bases and J 12 bases, with 16 bases left between them. Germline CDR1 reads PRHDT; CDR2 reads FYEKMQ (reference sequence). There are 13 residues in the CDR3. The CDR3: CASSWRSERAQYF. DNA for the CDR3: TGTGCCAGCAGCTGGAGGTCAGAGCGGGCTCAGTACTTC.

CDR3 in amino acids: CAWSEGEVSPLHF. The CDR3 DNA reads TGTGCCTGGAGTGAAGGGGAGGTTTCACCCCTCCACTTT. This chain links TRBV30 with TRBJ1-6, with D possibly TRBD1 on 5 matching bases. V was pared by 1 base and J by 9 bases, with 10 bases between. Looked up from germline, CDR1 is GTSNPN and CDR2 is SVGIG (reference sequence). The CDR3 is 13 amino acids.

The chain uses TRBV14 and TRBJ1-2; D not certain. In germline, CDR1 is SGHDN, CDR2 FVKESK. Trimming pared 2 bases from V and 4 bases from J, leaving 8 bases between. The CDR3 has 13 amino acids. CDR3 in amino acids: CASSQLRGYGYTF. CDR3 DNA sequence: TGTGCCAGCAGCCAACTACGGGGCTATGGCTACACCTTC.

The gene calls are TRBV2 and TRBJ1-2; no clear D gene. V lost 6 bases and J lost 5, with 7 bases in between. There are 11 residues in the CDR3. Germline V gene sequence: CDR1 SNHLY, CDR2 FYNNEI. CDR3 in DNA: TGTGCCAGCAGCCTAGAGTATGGCTACACCTTC. Protein product: CASSLEYGYTF.

The chain links TRBV27 to TRBJ2-3; 9 nucleotides agree with TRBD1. The CDR3 has 15 residues. The germline gives CDR1 MNHEY, CDR2 SMNVEV (reference sequence). The V gene end was trimmed by 4 bases and the J gene end by 3 bases; junction bases not matched to a gene: 5. The CDR3 here is CASSSRGQGTDTQYF. CDR3 sequence (DNA): TGTGCCAGCAGTTCCCGTGGACAGGGGACAGATACGCAGTATTTT.

The gene calls are TRBV30 and TRBJ2-1; 16 bases fit TRBD2. Per germline, CDR1 GTSNPN and CDR2 SVGIG (reference sequence). V lost 0 bases, J lost 6 bases, and 2 bases stayed unmatched. CDR3 size: 16 residues. CDR3 amino acids: CAWSVGTSGGANEQFF. The CDR3, as DNA: TGTGCCTGGAGTGTCGGGACTAGCGGGGGGGCCAATGAGCAGTTCTTC.

The chain recombines TRBV3-1 (or the pseudogene TRBV3-2) with TRBJ1-1, with TRBD1 as a possible D gene (6 bases). With 1 base removed from V and 8 bases from J, the gap between germline ends came to 8 bases. This CDR3 spans 12 amino acids. The germline gives CDR1 LGHDT, CDR2 YNNKEL (reference sequence). DNA for the CDR3: TGTGCCAGCAGCCAAGTTGACAGGGAAGCTTTCTTT. This translates into CASSQVDREAFF.

CDR3 in amino acids: CASSPTQGNTIYF. The CDR3 nucleotides are TGTGCCAGCAGCCCGACACAAGGAAACACCATATATTTT. The chain combines TRBV7-2 with TRBJ1-3; D call uncertain. Germline V CDR1 and CDR2: SGHTA, FQGNSA. This CDR3 region has 13 residues. V lost 5 bases, J lost 4 bases, and 9 bases lay in between. The whole variable domain, remainder taken from reference TRBV7-2 and TRBJ1-3, is GAGVSQSPSNKVTEKGKDVELRCDPISGHTALYWYRQSLGQGLEFLIYFQGNSAPDKSGLPSDRFSAERTGGSVSTLTIQRTQQEDSAVYLCASSPTQGNTIYFGEGSWLTVV.

Concerning this clone itself: This CDR3 is also generated by other DNA sequences in the sample. The rearrangement links TRBV27 to TRBJ1-5, with D possibly TRBD1 on 5 matching bases. V lost 5 bases, J lost 1 base, and 12 bases lay in between. Germline CDR1 and CDR2: MNHEY and SMNVEV (reference sequence). CDR3 length: 15 residues. CDR3 DNA sequence: TGTGCCAGCAGTCCCCGACAGACAAGCAATCAGCCCCAGCATTTT. Amino acid sequence: CASSPRQTSNQPQHF.

This rearrangement joins TRBV5-8 to TRBJ2-1, with TRBD1 identical over 7 bases. V gave up 0 bases and J gave up 3 bases; unmatched junction bases: 3. Germline CDR1 reads SGHTS; CDR2 reads YDEGEE. The CDR3 is made up of 15 amino acids. CDR3 sequence (DNA): TGTGCCAGCAGCTTGGCGGGGACAGACTACAATGAGCAGTTCTTC. Translation: CASSLAGTDYNEQFF.

This clone was seen just once. The genes are TRBV18 and TRBJ2-7; the D gene is possibly TRBD2 (6 bases). This CDR3 comprises 13 residues. The germline V gene has CDR1 KGHSH and CDR2 LQKENI. With 2 bases removed from V and 6 bases from J, the gap between germline ends came to 11 bases. In nucleotides, the CDR3 is TGTGCCAGCTCACCATCCGGGGGAGGCGAGCAGTACTTC. Its translation: CASSPSGGGEQYF.

The V and J genes are TRBV5-1 and TRBJ2-3; 13 nucleotides line up with TRBD2. Per germline, CDR1 SGHRS and CDR2 YFSETQ. This CDR3 region has 22 residues. V gave up 0 bases and J gave up 0 bases; unmatched junction bases: 16. CDR3 nucleotides: TGCGCCAGCAGCTTGGCCCTCGACCTGACTAGCGGGGGGCCCCTAAGCACAGATACGCAGTATTTT. The encoded protein is CASSLALDLTSGGPLSTDTQYF. The full variable domain, in which reference TRBV5-1 and TRBJ2-3 provide the parts outside the CDR3, is KAGVTQTPRYLIKTRGQQVTLSCSPISGHRSVSWYQQTPGQGLQFLFEYFSETQRNKGNFPGRFSGRQFSNSRSEMNVSTLELGDSALYLCASSLALDLTSGGPLSTDTQYFGPGTRLTVL.

This chain uses TRBV9 with TRBJ2-2; TRBD1 is a possible D gene (6 bases). With 3 bases removed from V and 1 base from J, the gap between germline ends came to 13 bases. The germline V gene encodes CDR1 SGDLS and CDR2 YYNGEE. This CDR3 is built from 16 residues. CDR3 sequence: CASSGRETGNTGELFF. The CDR3 DNA sequence: TGTGCCAGCAGCGGACGAGAGACAGGGAACACCGGGGAGCTGTTTTTT.

This clone is a singleton in its sample. The chain is built from TRBV5-1 and TRBJ2-3; TRBD2 aligns across 9 bases. Germline CDR1 reads SGHRS; CDR2 reads YFSETQ. The CDR3 spans 17 residues. Trimming took 0 bases from V and 2 from J; bases not matched to a gene: 7. The CDR3 protein is CASSLAASGATTDTQYF. DNA of the CDR3: TGCGCCAGCAGCTTGGCGGCTAGCGGGGCCACCACAGATACGCAGTATTTT.

The sample holds one count of this clone. The V and J genes are TRBV2 and TRBJ1-1; D is undetermined. CDR3 length: 12 amino acids. Between the trimmed V and J ends, which lost 6 bases and 7 bases, there was a span of 12 bases. Germline assignment: CDR1 SNHLY and CDR2 FYNNEI. In nucleotides, the CDR3 is TGTGCCAGCAGCCAAATGGGCGTTGAAGCTTTCTTT. Its protein is CASSQMGVEAFF.

This clone has ten or more counts. V and J are TRBV6-1 and TRBJ1-5; the match to TRBD1 covers 7 bases. V gave up 1 base and J gave up 6 bases; unmatched junction bases: 6. Germline lookup yields CDR1 MNHNS and CDR2 SASEGT. There are 15 residues in the CDR3. The CDR3 region has the DNA TGTGCCAGCAGTGAAGAGGCAGGGGGGCCTCAGCCCCAGCATTTT. Protein: CASSEEAGGPQPQHF.

The chain employs TRBV28 and TRBJ2-7; tentatively, D is TRBD1 (6 bases). The CDR3 has 14 amino acids. Germline assignment: CDR1 MDHEN and CDR2 SYDVKM. V lost 5 bases and J lost 6, with 17 bases in between. CDR3 coding DNA: TGTGCCAGCAGTCGCCCCTCCCAAGGGGGCGAGCAGTACTTC. It yields the protein CASSRPSQGGEQYF.

The chain recombines TRBV30 with TRBJ1-4, with D uncertain. This CDR3 comprises 16 residues. CDR1 is GTSNPN and CDR2 is SVGIG in the germline V gene (reference sequence). The ends were cut back, 4 bases at V and 7 bases at J, with 22 bases in the middle. As DNA, the CDR3 is TGTGCCTGGACAACGGGAAGGGTGAGTCTTGGTGAAAAACTGTTTTTT. Translated, it gives CAWTTGRVSLGEKLFF.

The rearrangement links TRBV30 to TRBJ2-5, with 9 bases lining up with TRBD2. The V and J ends lost 2 bases and 0 bases, in that order; junction bases with no gene match: 10. CDR3 length equals 17 residues. Germline CDR1 reads GTSNPN; CDR2 reads SVGIG (reference sequence). CDR3 in DNA: TGTGCCTGGAGTCCCCTCCCAGCGGGGGGCTACCAAGAGACCCAGTACTTC. It encodes CAWSPLPAGGYQETQYF.